This T cell receptor (beta chain) comes out of a study of T cell responses to AZD1222 COVID-19 vaccine. The study's findings and limits: The study sampled repertoires only after the peak T cell response.

Some clones are missing from TCRdb's copy, which holds only in-frame ones; the method was immunoSEQ multiplex PCR. The table has approximately 150,000 clones, approximately 90% seen once. Comments on this clone: Its antigen is currently unknown.

This CDR3 is built from 13 residues. Trimming cost V 7 bases and J 3 bases, with 13 bases left between them. Germline CDR1 is SQVTM and CDR2 is ANQGSEA. The sequence was collected from an adult who received the MenACWY meningococcal vaccine as a control. The material sequenced was peripheral blood, taken 28 days after the second dose of the MenACWY control vaccine. The chain employs TRBV29-1 and TRBJ1-3, with a tentative D call TRBD1 (6 bases). CDR3 DNA: TGCAGCGCCTCAGGGGTCGGTGGAAACACCATATATTTT. Translating it yields CSASGVGGNTIYF.